A selection of T cell receptor beta chains follows, all from one sample in a study of tumor-infiltrating lymphocytes in localized non-small cell lung cancer. Method: immunoSEQ multiplex PCR; TCRdb's copy keeps in-frame clones and lacks some. This table has 12,000 or so clones, about four fifths appearing once. Sequencing was carried out using lung tumor tissue. All receptors derive from a human donor with non-small cell lung cancer. The CDR3 runs from the conserved cysteine through the conserved F or W. Fields, in order: clone size, J gene, V gene, D gene, CDR3 length, CDR3 protein, CDR3 DNA. D genes are given only for firm matches. A row's size may be missing; if present it is once, few, many or a size class.

>-|TRBJ2-3|TRBV7-2|TRBD2|17
CASSRQPTSGSTDTQYF
TGTGCCAGCAGCCGACAACCTACTAGCGGTAGCACAGATACGCAGTATTTT
>-|TRBJ2-2|TRBV9|TRBD2|15
CASSVSGREAGELFF
TGTGCCAGCAGCGTATCCGGGAGGGAAGCCGGGGAGCTGTTTTTT
>-|TRBJ2-1|TRBV7-3|TRBD2|14
CASSRDYNNNEQFF
TGTGCCAGCAGCCGGGACTACAATAACAATGAGCAGTTCTTC
>-|TRBJ2-7|TRBV9|-|15
CASSETGTPMGEQYF
TGTGCCAGCAGCGAAACCGGGACTCCGATGGGGGAGCAGTACTTC
>-|TRBJ2-3|TRBV5-4|TRBD2|14
CASRGGRGTDTQYF
TGTGCCAGCAGGGGGGGGAGGGGCACAGATACGCAGTATTTT
>-|TRBJ1-3|TRBV7-2|-|12
CASSFFGNTIYF
TGTGCCAGCAGCTTCTTTGGAAACACCATATATTTT
>once|TRBJ2-3|TRBV28|-|12
CASRTFGDTQYF
TGTGCCAGCAGGACTTTTGGGGATACGCAGTATTTT
>-|TRBJ2-5|TRBV7-9|-|16
CASSLWGGTSQETQYF
TGTGCCAGCAGCTTATGGGGAGGGACATCCCAAGAGACCCAGTACTTC
>-|TRBJ2-1|TRBV11-3|-|13
CASSPGLLDEQFF
TGTGCCAGCAGCCCGGGACTCCTCGATGAGCAGTTCTTC
>-|TRBJ2-2|TRBV5-5|TRBD1|16
CASVGYGTGGTGELFF
TGTGCCAGCGTCGGCTACGGGACAGGGGGCACCGGGGAGCTGTTTTTT